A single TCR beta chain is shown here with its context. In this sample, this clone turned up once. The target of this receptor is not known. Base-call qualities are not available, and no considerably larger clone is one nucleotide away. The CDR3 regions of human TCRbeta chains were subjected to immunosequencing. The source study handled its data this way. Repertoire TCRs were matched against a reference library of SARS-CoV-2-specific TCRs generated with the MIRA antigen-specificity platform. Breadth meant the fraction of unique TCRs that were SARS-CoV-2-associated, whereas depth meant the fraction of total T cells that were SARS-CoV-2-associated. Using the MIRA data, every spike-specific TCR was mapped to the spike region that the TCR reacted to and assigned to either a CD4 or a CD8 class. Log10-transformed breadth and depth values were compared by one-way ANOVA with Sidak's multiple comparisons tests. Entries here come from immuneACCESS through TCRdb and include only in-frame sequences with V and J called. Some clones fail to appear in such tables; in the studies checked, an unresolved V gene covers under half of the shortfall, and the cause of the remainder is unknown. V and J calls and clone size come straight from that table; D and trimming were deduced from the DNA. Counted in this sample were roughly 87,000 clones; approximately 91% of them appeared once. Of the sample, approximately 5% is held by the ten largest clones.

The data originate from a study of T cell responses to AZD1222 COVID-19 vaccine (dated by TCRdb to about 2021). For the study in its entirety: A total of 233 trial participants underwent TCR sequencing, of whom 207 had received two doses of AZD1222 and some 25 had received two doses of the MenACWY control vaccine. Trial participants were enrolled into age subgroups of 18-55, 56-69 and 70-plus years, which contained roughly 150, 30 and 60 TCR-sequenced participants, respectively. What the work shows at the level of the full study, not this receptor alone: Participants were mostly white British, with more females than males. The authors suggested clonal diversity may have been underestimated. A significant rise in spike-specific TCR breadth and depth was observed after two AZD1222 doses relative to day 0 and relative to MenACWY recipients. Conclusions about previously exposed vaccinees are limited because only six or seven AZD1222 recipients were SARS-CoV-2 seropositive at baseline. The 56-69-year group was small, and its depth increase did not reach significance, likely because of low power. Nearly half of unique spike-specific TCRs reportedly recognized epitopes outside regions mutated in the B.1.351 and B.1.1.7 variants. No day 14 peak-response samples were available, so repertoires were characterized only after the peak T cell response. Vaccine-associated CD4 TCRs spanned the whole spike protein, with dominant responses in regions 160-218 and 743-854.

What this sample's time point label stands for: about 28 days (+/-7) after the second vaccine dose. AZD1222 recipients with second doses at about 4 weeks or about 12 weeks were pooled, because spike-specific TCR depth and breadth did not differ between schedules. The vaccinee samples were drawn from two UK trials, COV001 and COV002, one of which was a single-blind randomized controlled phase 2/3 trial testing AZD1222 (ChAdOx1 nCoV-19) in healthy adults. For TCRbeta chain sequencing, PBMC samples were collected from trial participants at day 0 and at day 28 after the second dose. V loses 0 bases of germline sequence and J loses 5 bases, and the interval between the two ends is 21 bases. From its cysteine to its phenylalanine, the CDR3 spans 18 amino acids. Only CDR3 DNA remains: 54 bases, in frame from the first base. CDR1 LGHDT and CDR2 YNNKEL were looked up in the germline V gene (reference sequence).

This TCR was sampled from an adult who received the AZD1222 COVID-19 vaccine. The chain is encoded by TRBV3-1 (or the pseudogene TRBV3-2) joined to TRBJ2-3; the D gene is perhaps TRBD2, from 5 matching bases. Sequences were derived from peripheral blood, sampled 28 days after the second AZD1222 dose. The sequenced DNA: TGTGCCAGCAGCCAAGAAGTGGCGCGGGCGCTAGTGGGAGATACGCAGTATTTT. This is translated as CASSQEVARALVGDTQYF.